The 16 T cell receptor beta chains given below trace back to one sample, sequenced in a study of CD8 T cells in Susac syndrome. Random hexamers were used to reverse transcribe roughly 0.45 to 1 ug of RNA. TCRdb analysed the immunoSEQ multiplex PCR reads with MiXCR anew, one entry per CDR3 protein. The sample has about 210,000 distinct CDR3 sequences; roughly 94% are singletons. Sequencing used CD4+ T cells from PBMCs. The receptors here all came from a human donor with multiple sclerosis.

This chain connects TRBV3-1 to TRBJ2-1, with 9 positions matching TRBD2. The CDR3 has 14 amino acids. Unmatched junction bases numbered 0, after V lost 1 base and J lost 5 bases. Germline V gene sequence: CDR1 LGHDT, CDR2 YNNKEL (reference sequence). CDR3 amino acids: CASSQGLADNEQFF. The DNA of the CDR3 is TGTGCCAGCAGCCAAGGACTAGCGGACAATGAGCAGTTCTTC.

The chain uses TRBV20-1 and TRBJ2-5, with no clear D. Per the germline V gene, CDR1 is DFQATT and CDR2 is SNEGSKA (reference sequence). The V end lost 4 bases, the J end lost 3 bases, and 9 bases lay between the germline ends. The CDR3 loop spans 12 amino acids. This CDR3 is CSAKGGEETQYF. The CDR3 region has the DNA TGCAGTGCTAAGGGCGGAGAAGAGACCCAGTACTTC.

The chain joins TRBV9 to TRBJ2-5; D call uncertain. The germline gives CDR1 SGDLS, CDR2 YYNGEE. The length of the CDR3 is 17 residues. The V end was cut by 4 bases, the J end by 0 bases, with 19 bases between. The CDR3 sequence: CASSLGISDPNQETQYF. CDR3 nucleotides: TGTGCCAGCAGCCTTGGAATTTCAGACCCTAACCAAGAGACCCAGTACTTC.

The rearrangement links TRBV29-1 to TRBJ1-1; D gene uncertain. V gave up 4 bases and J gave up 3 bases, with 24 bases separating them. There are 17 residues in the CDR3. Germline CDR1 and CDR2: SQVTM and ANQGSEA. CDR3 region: CSVAGHRVFGQDTEAFF. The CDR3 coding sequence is TGCAGCGTTGCCGGGCACAGAGTTTTCGGTCAGGACACTGAAGCTTTCTTT. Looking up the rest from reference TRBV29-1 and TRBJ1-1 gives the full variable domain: SAVISQKPSRDICQRGTSLTIQCQVDSQVTMMFWYRQQPGQSLTLIATANQGSEATYESGFVIDKFPISRPNLTFSTLTVSNMSPEDSSIYLCSVAGHRVFGQDTEAFFGQGTRLTVV.

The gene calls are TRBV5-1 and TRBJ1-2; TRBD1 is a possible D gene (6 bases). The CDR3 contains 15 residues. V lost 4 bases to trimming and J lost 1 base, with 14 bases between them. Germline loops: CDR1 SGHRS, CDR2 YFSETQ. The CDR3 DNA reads TGCGCCAGCAGCCTCCGGACAGAAAGTAACTATGGCTACACCTTC. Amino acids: CASSLRTESNYGYTF.

CDR3 sequence reads: CASSLSPLGSSYGYTF. DNA for the CDR3: TGTGCCAGCAGTTTATCTCCCTTAGGGTCGAGCTATGGCTACACCTTC. The rearrangement uses TRBV27 and TRBJ1-2; D is uncertain. Trimming took 0 bases from V and 4 from J, leaving 15 bases between them. This CDR3 has 16 amino acids. CDR1 and CDR2 from the germline V gene are MNHEY and SMNVEV (reference sequence).

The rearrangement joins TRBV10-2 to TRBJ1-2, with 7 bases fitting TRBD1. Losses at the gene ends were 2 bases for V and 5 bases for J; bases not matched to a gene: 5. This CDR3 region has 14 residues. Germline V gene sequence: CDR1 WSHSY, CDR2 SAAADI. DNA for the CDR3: TGCGCCAGCAGTGAGGGGACAGAATTATATGGCTACACCTTC. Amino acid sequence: CASSEGTELYGYTF.

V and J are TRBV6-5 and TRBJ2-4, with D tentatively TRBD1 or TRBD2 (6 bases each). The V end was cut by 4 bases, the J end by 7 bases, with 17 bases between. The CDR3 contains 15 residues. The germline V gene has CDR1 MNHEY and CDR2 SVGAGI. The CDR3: CASSFLGGPGNIQYF. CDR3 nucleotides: TGTGCCAGCAGTTTCCTCGGGGGCCCAGGGAACATTCAGTACTTC.

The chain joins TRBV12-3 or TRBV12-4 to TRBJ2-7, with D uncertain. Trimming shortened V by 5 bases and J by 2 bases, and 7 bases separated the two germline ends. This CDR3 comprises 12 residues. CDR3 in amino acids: CASSKFAYEQYF. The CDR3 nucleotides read TGTGCCAGCAGTAAATTCGCCTACGAGCAGTACTTC.

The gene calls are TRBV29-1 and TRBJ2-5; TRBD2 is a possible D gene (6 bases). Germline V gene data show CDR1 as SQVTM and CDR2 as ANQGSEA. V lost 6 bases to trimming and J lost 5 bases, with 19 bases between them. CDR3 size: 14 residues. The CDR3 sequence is CSVNGRAATETQYF. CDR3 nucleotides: TGCAGCGTGAACGGGAGAGCCGCGACCGAGACCCAGTACTTC.

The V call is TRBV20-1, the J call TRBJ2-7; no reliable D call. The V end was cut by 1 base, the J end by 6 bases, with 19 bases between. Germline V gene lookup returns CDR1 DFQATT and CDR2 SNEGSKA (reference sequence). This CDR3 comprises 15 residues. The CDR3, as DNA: TGCAGTGCTAGAGGCGGTGGCAGGCTAAGGACCGAGCAGTACTTC. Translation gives CSARGGGRLRTEQYF.

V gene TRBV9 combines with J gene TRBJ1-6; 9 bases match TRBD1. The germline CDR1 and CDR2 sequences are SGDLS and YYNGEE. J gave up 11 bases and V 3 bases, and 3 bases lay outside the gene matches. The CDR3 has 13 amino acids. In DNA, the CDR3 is TGTGCCAGCAGCGGCCACAGGGGGCCACCCCTCCACTTT. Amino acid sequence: CASSGHRGPPLHF.

The CDR3 sequence: CSAEAGEGETQYF. CDR3 bases: TGCAGTGCCGAAGCGGGGGAGGGGGAGACCCAGTACTTC. The V call is TRBV20-1, the J call TRBJ2-5; 8 bases agree with TRBD2. This CDR3 contains 13 residues. Germline V gives CDR1 DFQATT, CDR2 SNEGSKA (reference sequence). The V and J ends lost 6 bases and 5 bases, in that order; junction bases with no gene match: 8.

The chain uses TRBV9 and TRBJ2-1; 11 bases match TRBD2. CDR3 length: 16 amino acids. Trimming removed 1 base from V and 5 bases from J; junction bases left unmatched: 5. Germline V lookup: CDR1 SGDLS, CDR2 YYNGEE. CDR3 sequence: CASSVRSLAGDNEQFF. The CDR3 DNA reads TGTGCCAGCAGCGTAAGATCACTAGCGGGGGACAATGAGCAGTTCTTC.

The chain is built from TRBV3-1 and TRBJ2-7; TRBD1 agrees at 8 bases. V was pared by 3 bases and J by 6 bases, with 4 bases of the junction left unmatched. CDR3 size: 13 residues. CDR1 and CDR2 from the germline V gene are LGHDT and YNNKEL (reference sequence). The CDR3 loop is CASSHGTGGEQYV. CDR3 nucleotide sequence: TGTGCCAGCAGCCATGGAACAGGGGGCGAGCAGTACGTC.

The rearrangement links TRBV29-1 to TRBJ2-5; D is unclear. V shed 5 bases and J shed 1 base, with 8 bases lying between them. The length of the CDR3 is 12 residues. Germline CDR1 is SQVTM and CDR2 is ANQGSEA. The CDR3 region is CSVRPFQETQYF. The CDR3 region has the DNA TGCAGCGTTCGCCCCTTCCAAGAGACCCAGTACTTC.